The 8 T cell receptor beta chains listed next were all sequenced from one sample in a study of T-cell memory formation after mild COVID-19. Via MiXCR, TCRdb re-called the 5' RACE reads, giving one row per CDR3 protein. The sample consists of a few hundred thousand distinct CDR3 sequences, approximately 9% of them appearing once. Sequencing input: PBMCs or a T cell subset sorted from them (not recorded which). The source is a man aged 18 to 30 who had mild COVID-19 (a few samples of this study predate the infection). Cell type and time point are not known.

Points on this clonotype: At one boundary the junction diverges from the germline segment, which might be a read error. This chain links TRBV29-1 with TRBJ1-2; D is undetermined. The CDR3 totals 10 residues. Germline V lookup: CDR1 SQVTM, CDR2 ANQGSEA. The CDR3, as DNA: TGCAGCGTTGAAGGGGAAGGCCGTCTCTTC. Protein product: CSVEGEGRLF. The full variable domain, in which reference TRBV29-1 and TRBJ1-2 provide the parts outside the CDR3, is SAVISQKPSRDICQRGTSLTIQCQVDSQVTMMFWYRQQPGQSLTLIATANQGSEATYESGFVIDKFPISRPNLTFSTLTVSNMSPEDSSIYLCSVEGEGRLFGSGTRLTVV.

J is TRBJ2-6 and V is TRBV11-2; weak D call: TRBD2 (6 bases). This CDR3 contains 17 residues. Deletions cut 1 base from V and 0 bases from J, with 10 bases between. Germline lookup yields CDR1 SGHAT and CDR2 FQNNGV. The CDR3: CASSLAGLLSGANVLTF. As DNA, the CDR3 is TGTGCCAGCAGCTTAGCGGGACTCCTCTCTGGGGCCAACGTCCTGACTTTC.

The chain links TRBV4-1 to TRBJ2-1; the match to TRBD2 covers 11 bases. The CDR3 length is 17 residues. Per germline, CDR1 MGHRA and CDR2 YSYEKL. V lost 6 bases and J lost 3; bases outside the gene matches: 10. CDR3 amino acids: CASRPTSGGFYYNEQFF. CDR3 DNA sequence: TGCGCCAGCAGACCTACTAGCGGGGGTTTTTACTACAATGAGCAGTTCTTC.

This rearrangement joins TRBV12-3 or TRBV12-4 to TRBJ1-1, with TRBD1 matching 8 bases. Trimming at V came to 4 bases and at J to 3 bases, leaving 4 bases not matched to a gene. The CDR3 has 14 residues. This chain's CDR3 is CASSSQGADTEAFF. The CDR3 region has the DNA TGTGCCAGCAGTTCTCAGGGGGCAGACACTGAAGCTTTCTTT.

This clonotype was picked up many times. V and J are TRBV7-6 and TRBJ2-3; 9 bases align to TRBD1. The V gene end was trimmed by 7 bases and the J gene end by 5 bases; junction bases not matched to a gene: 13. The length of the CDR3 is 16 residues. The germline CDR1 and CDR2 sequences are SGHVS and FNYEAQ. The CDR3 sequence: CASTISVQGAGDTQYF. CDR3 DNA sequence: TGTGCCAGCACCATATCGGTACAGGGGGCGGGAGATACGCAGTATTTT. Full variable domain (rest looked up from reference TRBV7-6 and TRBJ2-3): GAGVSQSPRYKVTKRGQDVALRCDPISGHVSLYWYRQALGQGPEFLTYFNYEAQQDKSGLPNDRFSAERPEGSISTLTIQRTEQRDSAMYRCASTISVQGAGDTQYFGPGTRLTVL.

This clonotype occurred a few times. V and J are TRBV20-1 and TRBJ2-7; D perhaps matches TRBD2 (5 bases). The CDR3 sequence is 12 residues long. CDR1 and CDR2 (germline): DFQATT, SNEGSKA (reference sequence). The V gene lost 3 bases and the J gene lost 5 bases, with 11 bases spanning the gap. CDR3 coding DNA: TGCAGTGCTAGTAACGGGGTACACGAGCAGTACTTC. Its protein product is CSASNGVHEQYF.

Only a few counts were recorded for this clonotype. The V and J genes are TRBV12-3 or TRBV12-4 and TRBJ2-3; D gene uncertain. The CDR3 is 14 residues long. V was clipped by 6 bases and J by 2 bases, with 12 bases between them. CDR3 sequence reads: CASRLWADTDTQYF. DNA for the CDR3: TGTGCCAGCAGACTTTGGGCCGACACAGATACGCAGTATTTT.

This clonotype was seen a handful of times. V usage is TRBV5-1 and J usage is TRBJ1-1; 8 bases map to TRBD1. The V gene's germline CDR1 is SGHRS and CDR2 YFSETQ. V dropped 2 bases and J dropped 5; count of bases not matched to a gene: 5. The CDR3 covers 14 residues. The CDR3 loop reads CASSFLRGRTEAFF. The CDR3 nucleotides are TGCGCCAGCAGCTTCCTCAGGGGGCGTACTGAAGCTTTCTTT.